This entry features one T cell receptor beta chain sequence. It has no known antigen specificity. No clone much larger than this one lies a single base away; base qualities are absent. Deletion took 6 bases off V and 4 bases off J, with a span of 15 bases between the germline ends. Measured from the cysteine to the phenylalanine, the CDR3 is 14 residues long. Kept here is only the CDR3 DNA, which spans 42 bases and is read in frame from base 1. The germline V gene yields SGHRS for CDR1 and YFSETQ for CDR2. This sample is drawn from a study of patients and donors after allogeneic stem cell transplantation (dated by TCRdb to about 2020). Library creation used RT-PCR. TCRdb records NextSeq 550 as the sequencer. The public reads were reanalyzed by TCRdb: fastp trimming at Q25, MiXCR alignment, in-frame beta chains only. Each entry is one CDR3 protein sequence, shown with its most common DNA and genes. This sample comprises 400,000 to 500,000 distinct CDR3 sequences, about a sixth of them detected only once. 7.2% of the sample comes from the top ten.

The chain uses TRBV5-1 and TRBJ2-3; a weak D assignment points to TRBD1 (6 bases agree). What was sequenced was blood, either unsorted or a sorted T cell fraction (not recorded which). The TCR originated in a human donor who was either an allogeneic HSCT recipient or a stem cell or donor lymphocyte infusion donor (not recorded which). It is not recorded whose cells these are; they may come from a transplant donor. The DNA reads as follows: TGCGCCAGCATTCGAACAGGGCCCCCAGATACGCAGTATTTT. Its protein is CASIRTGPPDTQYF.